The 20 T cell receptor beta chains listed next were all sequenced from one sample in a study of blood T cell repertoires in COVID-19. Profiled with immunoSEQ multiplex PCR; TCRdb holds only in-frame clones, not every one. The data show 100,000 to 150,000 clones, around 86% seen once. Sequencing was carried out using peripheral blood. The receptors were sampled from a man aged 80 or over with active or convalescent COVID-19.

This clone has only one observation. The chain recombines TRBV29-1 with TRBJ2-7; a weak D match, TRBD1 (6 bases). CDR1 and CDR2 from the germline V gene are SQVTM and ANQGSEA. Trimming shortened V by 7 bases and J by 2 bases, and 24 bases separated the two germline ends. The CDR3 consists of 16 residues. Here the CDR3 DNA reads TGCAGCGAGCCTCCCACAAAACAGGGAAGGCCCTACGAGCAGTACTTC. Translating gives CSEPPTKQGRPYEQYF.

For the CDR3, the DNA is TGCAGCGTTACAGGCAGTGCGGACAATCAGCCCCAGCATTTT. Protein sequence: CSVTGSADNQPQHF. The chain carries TRBV29-1 and TRBJ1-5, with D possibly matching TRBD1 (5 bases). Germline values: CDR1 SQVTM, CDR2 ANQGSEA. The V end lost 5 bases, the J end lost 3 bases, and 14 bases lay between the germline ends. The CDR3 spans 14 residues.

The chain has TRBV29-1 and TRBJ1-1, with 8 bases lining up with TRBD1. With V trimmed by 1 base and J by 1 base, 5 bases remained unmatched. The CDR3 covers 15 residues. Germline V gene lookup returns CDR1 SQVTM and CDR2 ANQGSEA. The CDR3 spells CSVEARTGPNTEAFF. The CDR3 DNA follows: TGCAGCGTTGAAGCTCGGACAGGGCCGAACACTGAAGCTTTCTTT.

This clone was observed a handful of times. The CDR3 protein is CASSWKGGGTEAFF. CDR3 nucleotide sequence: TGTGCCAGCAGTTGGAAAGGGGGGGGCACTGAAGCTTTCTTT. The V call is TRBV7-8, the J call TRBJ1-1, with D possibly being TRBD1 (6 bases). The CDR3 totals 14 residues. The germline gives CDR1 SGHVS, CDR2 FQNEAQ. V shed 6 bases and J shed 4 bases, with 15 bases lying between them.

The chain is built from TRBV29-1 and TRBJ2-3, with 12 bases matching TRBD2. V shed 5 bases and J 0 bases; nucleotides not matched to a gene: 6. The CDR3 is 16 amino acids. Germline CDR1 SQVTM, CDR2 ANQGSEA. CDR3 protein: CSVLGLAGTSTDTQYF. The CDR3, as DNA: TGCAGCGTTCTTGGACTAGCGGGGACTAGCACAGATACGCAGTATTTT.

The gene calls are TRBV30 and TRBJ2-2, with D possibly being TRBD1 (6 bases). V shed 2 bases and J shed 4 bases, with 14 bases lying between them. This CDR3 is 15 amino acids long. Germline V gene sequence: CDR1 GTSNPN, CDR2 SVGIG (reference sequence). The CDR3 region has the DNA TGTGCCTGGAGTTTGCAGGGGTTTAGCACCGGGGAGCTGTTTTTT. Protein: CAWSLQGFSTGELFF. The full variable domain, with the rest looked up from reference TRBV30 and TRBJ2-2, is SQTIHQWPATLVQPVGSPLSLECTVEGTSNPNLYWYRQAAGRGLQLLFYSVGIGQISSEVPQNLSASRPQDRQFILSSKKLLLSDSGFYLCAWSLQGFSTGELFFGEGSRLTVL.

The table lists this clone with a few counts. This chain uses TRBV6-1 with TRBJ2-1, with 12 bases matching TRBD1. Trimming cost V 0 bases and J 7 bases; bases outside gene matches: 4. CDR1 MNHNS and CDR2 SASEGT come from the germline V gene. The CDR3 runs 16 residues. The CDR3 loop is CASSEAGTGGWNEQFF. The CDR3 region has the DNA TGTGCCAGCAGTGAAGCCGGGACAGGGGGCTGGAATGAGCAGTTCTTC.

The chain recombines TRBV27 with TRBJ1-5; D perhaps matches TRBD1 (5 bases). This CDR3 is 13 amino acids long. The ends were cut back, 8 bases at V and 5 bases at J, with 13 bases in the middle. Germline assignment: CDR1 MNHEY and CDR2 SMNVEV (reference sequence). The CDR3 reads CASSRGWDQPQHF. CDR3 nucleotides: TGTGCCAGCTCCCGGGGGTGGGATCAGCCCCAGCATTTT.

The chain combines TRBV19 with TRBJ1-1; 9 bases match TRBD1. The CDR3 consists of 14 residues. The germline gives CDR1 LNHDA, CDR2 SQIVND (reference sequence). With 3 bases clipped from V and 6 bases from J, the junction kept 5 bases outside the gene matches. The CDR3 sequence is CASSMKRQGAEAFF. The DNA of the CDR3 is TGTGCCAGTAGTATGAAGAGACAGGGGGCTGAAGCTTTCTTT. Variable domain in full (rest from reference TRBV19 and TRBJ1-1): DGGITQSPKYLFRKEGQNVTLSCEQNLNHDAMYWYRQDPGQGLRLIYYSQIVNDFQKGDIAEGYSVSREKKESFPLTVTSAQKNPTAFYLCASSMKRQGAEAFFGQGTRLTVV.

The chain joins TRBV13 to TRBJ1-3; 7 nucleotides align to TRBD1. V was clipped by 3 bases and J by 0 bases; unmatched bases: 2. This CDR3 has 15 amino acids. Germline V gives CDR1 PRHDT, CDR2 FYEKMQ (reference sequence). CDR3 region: CASSFRDSSGNTIYF. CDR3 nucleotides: TGTGCCAGCAGCTTCCGGGACAGCTCTGGAAACACCATATATTTT.

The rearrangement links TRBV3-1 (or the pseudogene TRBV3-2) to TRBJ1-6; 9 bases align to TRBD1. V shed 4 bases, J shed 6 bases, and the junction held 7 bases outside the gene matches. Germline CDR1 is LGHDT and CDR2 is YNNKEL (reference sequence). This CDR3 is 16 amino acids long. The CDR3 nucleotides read TGTGCCAGCAGCCGTCCACAGGGGGCGGGTAATTCACCCCTCCACTTT. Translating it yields CASSRPQGAGNSPLHF.

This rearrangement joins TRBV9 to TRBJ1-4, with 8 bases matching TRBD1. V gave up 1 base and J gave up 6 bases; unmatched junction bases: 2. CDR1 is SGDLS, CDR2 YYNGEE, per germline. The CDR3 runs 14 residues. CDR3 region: CASSVSGGDEKLFF. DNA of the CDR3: TGTGCCAGCAGCGTATCAGGGGGCGATGAAAAACTGTTTTTT.

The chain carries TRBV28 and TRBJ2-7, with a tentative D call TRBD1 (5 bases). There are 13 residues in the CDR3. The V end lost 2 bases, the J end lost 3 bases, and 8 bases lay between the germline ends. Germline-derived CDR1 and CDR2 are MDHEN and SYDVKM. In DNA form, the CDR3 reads TGTGCCAGCAGTTTAGGCAGGGTCTACGAGCAGTACTTC. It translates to CASSLGRVYEQYF.

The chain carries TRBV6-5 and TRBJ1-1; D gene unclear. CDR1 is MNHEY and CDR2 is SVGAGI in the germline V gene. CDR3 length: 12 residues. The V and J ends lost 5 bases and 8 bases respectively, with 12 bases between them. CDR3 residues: CASSPGAYEAFF. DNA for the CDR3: TGTGCCAGCAGTCCCGGAGCCTACGAAGCTTTCTTT.

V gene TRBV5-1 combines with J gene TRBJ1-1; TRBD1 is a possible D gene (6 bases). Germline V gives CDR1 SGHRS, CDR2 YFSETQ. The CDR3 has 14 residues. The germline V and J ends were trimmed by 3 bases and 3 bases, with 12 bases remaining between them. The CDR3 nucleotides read TGCGCCAGCAGCTCTTACAGGGTTGACACTGAAGCTTTCTTT. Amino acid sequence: CASSSYRVDTEAFF.

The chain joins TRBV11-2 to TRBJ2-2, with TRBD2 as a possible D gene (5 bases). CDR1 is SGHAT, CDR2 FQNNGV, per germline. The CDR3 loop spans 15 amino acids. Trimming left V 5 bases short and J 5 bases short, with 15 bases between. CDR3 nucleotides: TGTGCCAGCAGCCCGCGGACTTTTTCTACCGGGGAGCTGTTTTTT. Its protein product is CASSPRTFSTGELFF.

Here the CDR3 DNA reads TGCGCCAGCAGCTCTACTAGCGGGAGTTTCTACGAGCAGTACTTC. Encoded protein: CASSSTSGSFYEQYF. The rearrangement links TRBV5-1 to TRBJ2-7, with 11 bases identical to TRBD2. The trim removed 3 bases at V and 3 bases at J, leaving 5 bases unmatched. CDR3 size: 15 residues. The germline V gene encodes CDR1 SGHRS and CDR2 YFSETQ.

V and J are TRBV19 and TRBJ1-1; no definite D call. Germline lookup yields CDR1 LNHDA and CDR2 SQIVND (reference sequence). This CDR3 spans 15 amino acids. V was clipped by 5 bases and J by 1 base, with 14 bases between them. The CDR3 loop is CASSFRRAGNTEAFF. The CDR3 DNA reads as TGTGCCAGTAGTTTTAGGAGGGCGGGGAACACTGAAGCTTTCTTT.

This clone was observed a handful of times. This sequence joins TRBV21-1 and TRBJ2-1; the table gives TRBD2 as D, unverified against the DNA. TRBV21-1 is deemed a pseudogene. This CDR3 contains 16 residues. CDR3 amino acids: CASSRRDPVSYNEQFF. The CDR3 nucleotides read TGTGCCAGCAGCCGGCGGGACCCAGTCTCCTACAATGAGCAGTTCTTC.

The CDR3 is CASSPRTAPGHEQFF. The CDR3 nucleotides are TGTGCCAGCAGCCCACGGACAGCTCCCGGGCATGAGCAGTTCTTC. The chain uses TRBV11-3 and TRBJ2-1; possible D gene TRBD1, 6 bases. In germline, CDR1 is SGHNT, CDR2 YENEEA. CDR3 size: 15 residues. Trimming cost V 5 bases and J 8 bases, with 19 bases left between them.